The sequence of this T cell receptor (beta chain) was determined in a study of control samples from healthy donors and cancer patients. Profiling relied on immunoSEQ multiplex PCR, and the TCRdb table lists in-frame clones only, not all of them. The data contain some 28,000 clones, around 80% of them singletons. The CDR3 consists of 13 residues. Trimming pared 3 bases from V and 9 bases from J, leaving 12 bases between. Germline CDR1 reads KGHSH; CDR2 reads LQKENI. The sequencing input was PBMCs. The sequence was collected from a man between 60 and 75 years old with head and neck cancer. The chain recombines TRBV18 with TRBJ2-1, with D possibly being TRBD2 (5 bases). As DNA, the CDR3 is TGTGCCAGCTCACCCGACCTTGGAGGTGAGCAGTTCTTC. Translating it yields CASSPDLGGEQFF. Full variable domain (remainder filled in from reference TRBV18 and TRBJ2-1): NAGVMQNPRHLVRRRGQEARLRCSPMKGHSHVYWYRQLPEEGLKFMVYLQKENIIDESGMPKERFSAEFPKEGPSILRIQQVVRGDSAAYFCASSPDLGGEQFFGPGTRLTVL.